This is a list of T cell receptor beta chains from one sample in a study of cytomegalovirus exposure and HLA in healthy donors. The assay was immunoSEQ multiplex PCR, and TCRdb's table has in-frame clones only and misses some. The data contain 150,000 to 200,000 clones, about four fifths of them singletons. The sequenced sample consisted of PBMCs. Source of these receptors: a woman aged 45-65 years in good health and CMV-seronegative. Each CDR3 is given with its conserved first and last residue. The D gene is left open where the match is weak. Expanded clones get a size class; other rows say once, few or many, or leave the size out.

CASSLGALTWDTQYF,TGTGCCAGCAGCTTGGGAGCCCTAACATGGGATACGCAGTATTTT,TRBJ2-3,.,TRBV11-3,.,15
CSVGVQGDSNQPQHF,TGCAGCGTTGGTGTACAGGGCGACAGCAATCAGCCCCAGCATTTT,TRBJ1-5,.,TRBV29-1,.,15
CASSLYRSYGYTF,TGTGCCAGCAGCCTTTACAGGAGCTATGGCTACACCTTC,TRBJ1-2,.,TRBV28,few,13
CASQGVTTEAFF,TGTGCCAGTCAAGGGGTTACCACTGAAGCTTTCTTT,TRBJ1-1,.,TRBV6-1,.,12
CASSLKIFEKLFF,TGTGCCAGCAGCCTTAAAATTTTCGAAAAACTGTTTTTT,TRBJ1-4,.,TRBV27,.,13
CASSLRRVTGELFF,TGTGCCAGCAGTCTTCGTCGGGTAACCGGGGAGCTGTTTTTT,TRBJ2-2,.,TRBV27,.,14
CATSTGVSYEQYF,TGTGCCACCTCCACCGGGGTCTCCTACGAGCAGTACTTC,TRBJ2-7,.,TRBV15,once,13
CASSLAPGNQPQHF,TGTGCCAGCAGCTTAGCTCCTGGCAATCAGCCCCAGCATTTT,TRBJ1-5,.,TRBV7-8,.,14
CASGGRSGYNEQFF,TGCGCCAGCGGGGGCAGGAGCGGATACAATGAGCAGTTCTTC,TRBJ2-1,.,TRBV5-1,.,14
CASRGQGAGNYGYTF,TGTGCCAGCAGGGGACAGGGCGCCGGGAACTATGGCTACACCTTC,TRBJ1-2,TRBD1,TRBV6-1,.,15
CAWSASQPGQGMGYTF,TGTGCCTGGAGTGCCTCACAGCCGGGACAGGGGATGGGCTACACCTTC,TRBJ1-2,TRBD1,TRBV30,few,16
CASSYHETGTYEQYF,TGTGCCAGCAGTTACCACGAGACAGGCACCTACGAGCAGTACTTC,TRBJ2-7,.,TRBV6-5,once,15
CASSARVNTEAFF,TGTGCCAGCAGTGCGCGAGTGAACACTGAAGCTTTCTTT,TRBJ1-1,.,TRBV28,.,13
CASSSRRGGQETQYF,TGTGCCAGCAGCTCAAGGAGAGGGGGCCAAGAGACCCAGTACTTC,TRBJ2-5,.,TRBV7-9,.,15
CASGTSANTDTQYF,TGTGCCAGCGGTACTAGCGCGAACACAGATACGCAGTATTTT,TRBJ2-3,TRBD2,TRBV4-2,.,14
CASSEVRTSGSTDTQYF,TGTGCCAGCAGTGAGGTTAGGACTAGCGGTAGCACAGATACGCAGTATTTT,TRBJ2-3,TRBD2,TRBV2,once,17
CASSPGQLKDTQYF,TGTGCCAGCAGCCCGGGACAGCTTAAAGATACGCAGTATTTT,TRBJ2-3,TRBD1,TRBV5-8,few,14
CASSSDRGGYEQYF,TGTGCCAGCAGCTCCGACAGGGGTGGCTACGAGCAGTACTTC,TRBJ2-7,TRBD1,TRBV11-2,once,14
CASSATGDF,TGTGCCAGCAGCGCGACAGGAGATTTT,TRBJ2-3,.,TRBV9,.,9
CASSYGTGGRMDEQFF,TGTGCCAGCAGTTACGGGACAGGGGGTAGGATGGATGAGCAGTTCTTC,TRBJ2-1,TRBD1,TRBV6-6,.,16
CASSFARAYEQYF,TGTGCCAGCAGCTTCGCCAGGGCCTACGAGCAGTACTTC,TRBJ2-7,.,TRBV11-2,.,13
CASSEAIYRDRANQDNSPLHF,TGTGCCAGCAGTGAAGCCATCTACCGGGACAGGGCAAATCAGGATAATTCACCCCTCCACTTT,TRBJ1-6,TRBD1,TRBV6-1,.,21
CASSQEGPNTGELFF,TGCGCCAGCAGCCAAGAGGGGCCCAACACCGGGGAGCTGTTTTTT,TRBJ2-2,.,TRBV4-1,.,15
CASGTANDYEQYF,TGTGCCAGCGGGACCGCGAACGATTACGAGCAGTACTTC,TRBJ2-7,.,TRBV10-3,.,13
CASSVSANYGYTF,TGTGCCAGCAGCGTTTCAGCTAACTATGGCTACACCTTC,TRBJ1-2,.,TRBV9,.,13
CASSSGTGGKLFF,TGCGCCAGCAGCAGCGGGACAGGGGGTAAACTGTTTTTT,TRBJ1-4,TRBD1,TRBV5-1,.,13
CASRTTGGDRKLFF,TGTGCCAGCAGGACGACAGGGGGCGACCGAAAACTGTTTTTT,TRBJ1-4,TRBD1,TRBV28,.,14
CASQLAGGPETQYF,TGTGCCAGCCAACTAGCGGGAGGGCCGGAGACCCAGTACTTC,TRBJ2-5,TRBD2,TRBV6-5,.,14
CASSFGTSGSYEQYF,TGTGCCAGCAGTTTTGGGACTAGCGGTTCCTACGAGCAGTACTTC,TRBJ2-7,TRBD2,TRBV28,.,15
CASSLETSGPPYEQYF,TGTGCCAGCAGCTTGGAAACTAGCGGTCCTCCCTACGAGCAGTACTTC,TRBJ2-7,TRBD2,TRBV5-6,.,16
CASSLDNTHNTEAFF,TGCGCCAGCAGCTTGGACAATACCCACAACACTGAAGCTTTCTTT,TRBJ1-1,.,TRBV5-1,.,15
CASRNSGVMNTEAFF,TGTGCCAGTAGGAATTCAGGGGTGATGAACACTGAAGCTTTCTTT,TRBJ1-1,.,TRBV19,once,15
CAIRATVIPANYGYTF,TGTGCCATCAGAGCGACAGTTATACCCGCTAACTATGGCTACACCTTC,TRBJ1-2,.,TRBV10-3,.,16
CASSGGRPGELFF,TGCGCCAGCAGCGGCGGCCGCCCCGGGGAGCTGTTTTTT,TRBJ2-2,.,TRBV5-1,.,13
CASSGTEYGYTF,TGTGCCAGTTCCGGGACAGAATATGGCTACACCTTC,TRBJ1-2,TRBD1,TRBV18,.,12
CASSHLSSRGEQYF,TGTGCCAGCAGCCACTTAAGCTCGCGCGGCGAGCAGTACTTC,TRBJ2-7,.,TRBV11-1,.,14
CAITATGGRTEAFF,TGTGCCATCACCGCGACAGGGGGCAGGACTGAAGCTTTCTTT,TRBJ1-1,TRBD1,TRBV10-3,.,14
CASSLGGQGWTEAFF,TGCGCCAGCAGCTTGGGGGGACAGGGTTGGACTGAAGCTTTCTTT,TRBJ1-1,TRBD1,TRBV5-1,few,15
CASTNRVTGELFF,TGTGCCAGCACCAACAGGGTCACCGGGGAGCTGTTTTTT,TRBJ2-2,.,TRBV9,.,13
CASRGYRDSIF,TGTGCCAGCAGGGGTTACCGGGACAGTATCTTC,TRBJ1-2,TRBD1,TRBV2,few,11
CASSLAGGDEQYF,TGCGCCAGCAGCTTGGCGGGGGGCGACGAGCAGTACTTC,TRBJ2-7,.,TRBV5-1,.,13
CASTRASGSTDTQYF,TGTGCCAGTACCCGGGCTAGCGGCAGCACAGATACGCAGTATTTT,TRBJ2-3,TRBD2,TRBV19,.,15
CSADVRDEQFF,TGCAGTGCTGACGTACGGGATGAGCAGTTCTTC,TRBJ2-1,.,TRBV20-1,.,11